The present T cell receptor (beta chain) was sequenced within a study of T-cell reconstitution after alpha-beta-depleted transplantation in children. The CDR3 has 12 residues. V was cut by 6 bases and J by 4 bases, with 10 bases left in between. Looked up from germline, CDR1 is SGHAT and CDR2 is FQNNGV. Unique molecular identifiers were used in preparing the TCRbeta library. TCRdb re-analysed the PCR reads in MiXCR, keeping a single row per CDR3 protein. The profile shows around 440,000 distinct CDR3 sequences, 16% of them singletons. The source is a boy less than two years old who had a stem cell transplant for Wiskott-Aldrich syndrome, so the T cells may come from the graft donor. Sample: PBMCs, mostly from graft donor cells, taken 360 days after TCRalphabeta/CD19-depleted stem cell transplant. The chain employs TRBV11-2 and TRBJ2-7; no clear D. In DNA, the CDR3 is TGTGCCAGCAGTACCAGAGGTTACGAGCAGTACTTC. This sequence encodes CASSTRGYEQYF. Based on the CDR3 plus reference TRBV11-2 and TRBJ2-7, the full variable domain is EAGVAQSPRYKIIEKRQSVAFWCNPISGHATLYWYQQILGQGPKLLIQFQNNGVVDDSQLPKDRFSAERLKGVDSTLKIQPAKLEDSAVYLCASSTRGYEQYFGPGTRLTVT.